These 11 T cell receptor beta chains originate from one sample sequenced in a study of regulatory T cells in long-lasting Graves disease (TCRdb year 2021). The time point label for this specimen denotes: newly diagnosed GD, antithyroid drugs for less than 3 months. For both TCR sequencing and RNA sequencing, RNA was extracted from PBMCs in TRIzol. Libraries were built with multiplex PCR. The data were produced on an Illumina HiSeq 4000. TCR beta libraries were built with iRepertoire HTBI primers and Arm-PCR amplification of CDR3 regions. TCRdb trimmed public reads at Q25 via fastp, called clones via MiXCR and kept in-frame beta chains. Entries that share a CDR3 protein sequence are merged under the most common genes and DNA. The sample yields roughly 420,000 distinct CDR3 sequences; roughly a sixth were counted once. 22% of the sample is taken by the ten largest. The source was peripheral blood mononuclear cells (PBMCs), collected at new diagnosis, from a patient treated with antithyroid drugs. These receptors were collected from a female donor with Graves disease.

This clonotype was counted a few times. The V gene is TRBV19, the J gene TRBJ2-3, with 7 positions matching TRBD2. Germline V CDR1 and CDR2: LNHDA, SQIVND (reference sequence). This CDR3 contains 16 residues. V lost 1 base and J lost 6; bases outside the gene matches: 10. This chain's CDR3 is CASSIAPGTNWDTQYF. The CDR3 DNA reads as TGTGCCAGTAGTATAGCCCCCGGGACTAATTGGGATACGCAGTATTTT.

This clonotype was observed at least ten times. The V and J genes are TRBV30 and TRBJ1-2, with D unresolved. Germline loops: CDR1 GTSNPN, CDR2 SVGIG (reference sequence). Trimming shortened V by 7 bases and J by 4 bases, and 13 bases separated the two germline ends. The length of the CDR3 is 12 residues. Written as DNA, the CDR3 is TGTGCCTTTCGACACCTCGGCTATGGCTACACCTTC. It yields the protein CAFRHLGYGYTF.

This clonotype came up many times. This chain connects TRBV12-3 or TRBV12-4 to TRBJ2-5; 15 positions match TRBD2. The CDR3 length is 18 residues. V gave up 6 bases and J gave up 5 bases; unmatched junction bases: 13. The CDR3 sequence: CASSLGLAGGPSRETQYF. The CDR3 DNA sequence: TGTGCCAGCAGCTTGGGACTAGCGGGAGGCCCCAGTAGGGAGACCCAGTACTTC.

Ten or more counts support this clonotype. This sequence joins TRBV3-1 and TRBJ2-5, with a weak D call TRBD1 (5 bases). The CDR3 consists of 18 residues. Germline values: CDR1 LGHDT, CDR2 YNNKEL (reference sequence). Trimming removed 0 bases at V and 2 bases at J, with 19 bases between. DNA for the CDR3: TGTGCCAGCAGCCAAGACCCACAGGTGTGCTGTGCACAAGAGACCCAGTACTTC. It specifies CASSQDPQVCCAQETQYF.

The chain combines TRBV5-1 with TRBJ2-1; 12 bases align to TRBD2. Germline CDR1 and CDR2: SGHRS and YFSETQ. This CDR3 is built from 17 residues. V shed 6 bases and J 7 bases; nucleotides not matched to a gene: 14. The CDR3 region has the DNA TGCGCCAGCACCTTCGGTCGGCTAGCGGGGGGGCGAAATGAGCAGTTCTTC. Amino acids: CASTFGRLAGGRNEQFF. The full variable domain, in which reference TRBV5-1 and TRBJ2-1 provide the parts outside the CDR3, is KAGVTQTPRYLIKTRGQQVTLSCSPISGHRSVSWYQQTPGQGLQFLFEYFSETQRNKGNFPGRFSGRQFSNSRSEMNVSTLELGDSALYLCASTFGRLAGGRNEQFFGPGTRLTVL.

A note on this clonotype: A far larger clone is a single base away, which makes a read error likely. V and J are TRBV7-9 and TRBJ2-7; 11 bases are a match to TRBD2. This CDR3 has 15 residues. V lost 4 bases to trimming and J lost 7 bases; unmatched junction nucleotides: 9. Germline V lookup: CDR1 SEHNR, CDR2 FQNEAQ (reference sequence). This chain's CDR3 is CASSSGTSGYNEQYF. CDR3 DNA sequence: TGTGCCAGCAGCTCTGGGACTAGCGGCTACAATGAGCAGTACTTC.

The chain couples TRBV6-1 to TRBJ2-3, with 14 positions matching TRBD2. The CDR3 covers 14 residues. Trimming cost V 10 bases and J 8 bases; bases outside gene matches: 8. Germline V gene data show CDR1 as MNHNS and CDR2 as SASEGT. This CDR3 is CANGTSGRGRTQYF. The CDR3 DNA reads TGTGCCAACGGGACTAGCGGGAGAGGGCGTACGCAGTATTTT.

The CDR3 coding sequence is TGTGCCAGCAGTTACTTCAGGGGGCCCCGGAACACTGAAGCTTTCTTT. This gives the protein CASSYFRGPRNTEAFF. The genes are TRBV6-5 and TRBJ1-1, with TRBD1 matching 8 bases. The CDR3 sequence is 16 residues long. V lost 1 base, J lost 1 base, and 5 bases stayed unmatched. From germline, CDR1 is MNHEY and CDR2 SVGAGI.

In its sample, this clonotype was seen many times. The V gene is TRBV2, the J gene TRBJ2-4, with D possibly being TRBD1 or TRBD2 (5 bases each). This CDR3 has 14 amino acids. The germline V gene encodes CDR1 SNHLY and CDR2 FYNNEI. V was cut by 6 bases and J by 2 bases, with 11 bases left in between. The CDR3 sequence is CASRTEGSKNIQYF. CDR3 nucleotide sequence: TGTGCCAGCAGGACCGAGGGGTCCAAAAACATTCAGTACTTC.

The chain has TRBV11-2 and TRBJ1-1; TRBD1 might be the D (6 bases). The CDR3 is made up of 16 amino acids. V lost 1 base and J lost 6, with 18 bases in between. Germline assignment: CDR1 SGHAT and CDR2 FQNNGV. The CDR3 DNA reads TGTGCCAGCAGCTTAGCAGCCTACAGGGTTGGATCTGAAGCTTTCTTT. It codes for CASSLAAYRVGSEAFF.

This clonotype was observed at least ten times. The genes are TRBV12-5 and TRBJ2-2; a weak D match, TRBD2 (6 bases). This CDR3 contains 14 residues. CDR1 is LGHNT, CDR2 FRNRAP, per germline. V dropped 6 bases and J dropped 3 bases, with 11 bases sitting between them. DNA of the CDR3: TGTGCTAGTGGCCCCTGGGGGGACACCGGGGAGCTGTTTTTT. Protein sequence: CASGPWGDTGELFF.